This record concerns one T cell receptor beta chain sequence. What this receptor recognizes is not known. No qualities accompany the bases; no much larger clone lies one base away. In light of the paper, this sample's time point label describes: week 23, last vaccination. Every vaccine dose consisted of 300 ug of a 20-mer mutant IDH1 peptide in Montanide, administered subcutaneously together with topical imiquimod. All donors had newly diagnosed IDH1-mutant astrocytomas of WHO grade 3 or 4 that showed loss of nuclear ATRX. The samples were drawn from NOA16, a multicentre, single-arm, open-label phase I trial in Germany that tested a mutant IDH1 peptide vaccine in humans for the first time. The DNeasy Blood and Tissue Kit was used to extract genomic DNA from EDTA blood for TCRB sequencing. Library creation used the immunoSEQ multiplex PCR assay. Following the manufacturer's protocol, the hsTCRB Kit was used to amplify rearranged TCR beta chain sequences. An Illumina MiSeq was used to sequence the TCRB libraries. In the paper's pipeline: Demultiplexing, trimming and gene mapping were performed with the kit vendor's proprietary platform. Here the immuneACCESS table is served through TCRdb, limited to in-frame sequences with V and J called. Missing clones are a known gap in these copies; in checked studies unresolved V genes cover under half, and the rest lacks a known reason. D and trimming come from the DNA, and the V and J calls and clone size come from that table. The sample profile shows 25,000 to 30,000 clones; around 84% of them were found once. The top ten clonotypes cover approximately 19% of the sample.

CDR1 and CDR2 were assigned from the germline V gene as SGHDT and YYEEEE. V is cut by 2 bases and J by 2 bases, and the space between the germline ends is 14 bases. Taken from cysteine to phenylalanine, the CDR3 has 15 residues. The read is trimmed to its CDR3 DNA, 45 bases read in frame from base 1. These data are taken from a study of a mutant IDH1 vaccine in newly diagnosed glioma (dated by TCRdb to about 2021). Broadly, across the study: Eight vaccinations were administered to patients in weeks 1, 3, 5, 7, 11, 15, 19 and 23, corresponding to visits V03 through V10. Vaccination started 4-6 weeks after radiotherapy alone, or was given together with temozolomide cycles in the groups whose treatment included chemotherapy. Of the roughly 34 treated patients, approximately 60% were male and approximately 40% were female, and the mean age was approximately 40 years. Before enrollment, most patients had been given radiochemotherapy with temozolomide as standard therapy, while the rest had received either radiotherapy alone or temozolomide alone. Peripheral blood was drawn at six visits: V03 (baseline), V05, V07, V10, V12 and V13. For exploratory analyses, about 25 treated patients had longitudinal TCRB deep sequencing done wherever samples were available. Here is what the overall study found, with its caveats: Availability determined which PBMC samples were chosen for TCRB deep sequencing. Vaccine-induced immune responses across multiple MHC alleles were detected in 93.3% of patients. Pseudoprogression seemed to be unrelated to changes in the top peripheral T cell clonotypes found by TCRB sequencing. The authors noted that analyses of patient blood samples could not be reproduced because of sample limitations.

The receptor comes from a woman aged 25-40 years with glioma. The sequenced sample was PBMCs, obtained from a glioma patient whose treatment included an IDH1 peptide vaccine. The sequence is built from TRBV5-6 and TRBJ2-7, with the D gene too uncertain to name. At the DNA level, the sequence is TGTGCCAGCAGCTTACCGGCGACCCATCCCTACGAGCAGTACTTC. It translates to CASSLPATHPYEQYF.